This TCR beta chain was recovered during a study of response to subunit inactivated influenza vaccine. TCRdb re-analysed the RT-PCR reads in MiXCR, keeping a single row per CDR3 protein. Counted here are more than 150,000 distinct CDR3 sequences, about a tenth occurring once; the ten biggest clones make up 11%. CDR1 DFQATT and CDR2 SNEGSKA come from the germline V gene (reference sequence). This CDR3 spans 17 amino acids. V lost 6 bases, J lost 5 bases, and 16 bases stayed unmatched. This clonotype was seen a few times. The chain recombines TRBV20-1 with TRBJ2-5, with 12 bases aligning to TRBD2. The TCR comes from a man aged 45-60 years who received an inactivated influenza vaccine. The source was non-naive T cells sorted from PBMCs, collected on the day of vaccination. The CDR3 protein is CSAKALTSGSSHETQYF. The CDR3 region has the DNA TGCAGTGCCAAAGCCCTGACTAGCGGGAGTAGTCATGAGACCCAGTACTTC.